Presented here are 31 T cell receptor beta chains from one specimen sequenced in a study of blood T cell dynamics during melanoma immunotherapy. As for time point: week 3, after first cycle of checkpoint inhibitor. The table came from immunoSEQ multiplex PCR; TCRdb's copy has only in-frame clones and leaves some out. The repertoire includes some 13,000 clones, about nine tenths of them detected once, and roughly 5.4% sits in the top ten. Sequenced material: blood, taken from a patient treated with checkpoint blockade. The receptors originated from a human donor with melanoma.

This chain connects TRBV30 to TRBJ2-1, with D perhaps matching TRBD1 (5 bases). The CDR3 totals 15 residues. CDR1 is GTSNPN, CDR2 SVGIG, per germline (reference sequence). The V end was cut by 0 bases, the J end by 9 bases, with 18 bases between. The CDR3 loop is CAWSVGASPGGEQFF. DNA of the CDR3: TGTGCCTGGAGTGTAGGGGCCAGTCCCGGTGGTGAGCAGTTCTTC.

As for this clone: An end of the junction does not agree with germline; a read error may underlie this. CDR3 in amino acids: CASSDSQGDTGELFF. The CDR3 bases are TGTGCCAGCAGTGACTCACAGGGGGACACCGGGGAGCTGTTTTTT. This chain links TRBV6-5 with TRBJ2-2; the match to TRBD1 covers 8 bases. The germline V gene encodes CDR1 MNHEY and CDR2 SVGAGI. The CDR3 extends over 15 amino acids.

The J gene is TRBJ2-2, the V gene TRBV7-2; TRBD2 agrees at 9 bases. Germline assignment: CDR1 SGHTA and CDR2 FQGNSA. The J segment lost 0 bases and the V segment lost 7 bases, leaving 6 bases of the junction unmatched. The CDR3 has 16 residues. This chain's CDR3 is CASNTLAGTNTGELFF. The CDR3 DNA reads TGTGCCAGCAATACCCTAGCGGGAACGAACACCGGGGAGCTGTTTTTT.

The J gene is TRBJ1-5, the V gene TRBV27; 9 nucleotides line up with TRBD1. CDR3 length: 16 amino acids. J gave up 4 bases and V 2 bases, and 6 bases lay outside the gene matches. The V gene's germline CDR1 is MNHEY and CDR2 SMNVEV (reference sequence). CDR3: CASSLRGQGRNQPQHF. The CDR3 bases are TGTGCCAGCAGTTTACGGGGACAGGGCCGAAATCAGCCCCAGCATTTT.

The J gene is TRBJ1-1, the V gene TRBV30, with D unclear. V lost 1 base and J 1 base, leaving 4 bases between the germline ends. CDR3 size: 12 residues. Looked up from germline, CDR1 is GTSNPN and CDR2 is SVGIG (reference sequence). CDR3: CAWSGKNTEAFF. DNA for the CDR3: TGTGCCTGGAGTGGAAAGAACACTGAAGCTTTCTTT.

V gene TRBV7-9 combines with J gene TRBJ2-5; D is uncertain. The germline V gene has CDR1 SEHNR and CDR2 FQNEAQ (reference sequence). Trimming cost V 3 bases and J 1 base, with 3 bases left between them. This CDR3 region has 12 residues. CDR3 loop: CASSFSQETQYF. CDR3 coding DNA: TGTGCCAGCAGCTTTAGCCAAGAGACCCAGTACTTC. Combining the CDR3 with reference TRBV7-9 and TRBJ2-5 gives the whole variable domain DTGVSQNPRHKITKRGQNVTFRCDPISEHNRLYWYRQTLGQGPEFLTYFQNEAQLEKSRLLSDRFSAERPKGSFSTLEIQRTEQGDSAMYLCASSFSQETQYFGPGTRLLVL.

The chain's CDR3 is CASRLAMNTGELFF. CDR3 in DNA: TGTGCCTCACGACTGGCTATGAACACCGGGGAGCTGTTTTTT. The chain carries TRBV27 and TRBJ2-2; D uncertain. V lost 11 bases and J lost 1, with 14 bases in between. Germline-derived CDR1 and CDR2 are MNHEY and SMNVEV (reference sequence). CDR3 length: 14 residues.

V gene TRBV9 combines with J gene TRBJ2-1; D may be TRBD1 or TRBD2 (5 bases each). With 4 bases removed from V and 5 bases from J, the gap between germline ends came to 16 bases. This CDR3 comprises 15 residues. CDR1 SGDLS and CDR2 YYNGEE come from the germline V gene. The CDR3 region is CASSLKGPGDNEQFF. The CDR3 nucleotides read TGTGCCAGCAGCTTGAAGGGACCGGGCGACAATGAGCAGTTCTTC.

J is TRBJ2-7 and V is TRBV7-9; D is undetermined. The CDR3 has 14 residues. The V end was cut by 2 bases, the J end by 3 bases, with 11 bases between. CDR1 is SEHNR and CDR2 is FQNEAQ in the germline V gene (reference sequence). CDR3 loop: CASSLPGSHYEQYF. DNA of the CDR3: TGTGCCAGCAGCTTACCAGGATCCCACTACGAGCAGTACTTC. The whole variable domain, filled in from reference TRBV7-9 and TRBJ2-7, reads DTGVSQNPRHKITKRGQNVTFRCDPISEHNRLYWYRQTLGQGPEFLTYFQNEAQLEKSRLLSDRFSAERPKGSFSTLEIQRTEQGDSAMYLCASSLPGSHYEQYFGPGTRLTVT.

The chain employs TRBV5-5 and TRBJ2-7; TRBD2 matches 7 bases. The J segment lost 4 bases and the V segment lost 3 bases, leaving 16 bases of the junction unmatched. Per germline, CDR1 SGHKS and CDR2 YYEKEE (reference sequence). This CDR3 spans 17 amino acids. The CDR3 here is CASSSAGVPGDIYEQYF. CDR3 DNA sequence: TGTGCCAGCAGCTCGGCGGGGGTGCCGGGAGATATTTACGAGCAGTACTTC.

The chain uses TRBV28 and TRBJ1-6; no reliable D call. Germline CDR1 MDHEN, CDR2 SYDVKM. There are 15 residues in the CDR3. The germline V and J ends were trimmed by 3 bases and 11 bases, with 17 bases remaining between them. The CDR3 protein is CASSFVQTGSTPLHF. DNA of the CDR3: TGTGCCAGCAGTTTTGTACAGACCGGGTCGACACCCCTCCACTTT.

This clone was seen once. V gene TRBV28 combines with J gene TRBJ2-1, with D unresolved. The CDR3 has 13 amino acids. Trimming removed 3 bases from V and 9 bases from J, with 12 bases in between. Germline V gives CDR1 MDHEN, CDR2 SYDVKM. The CDR3 reads CASSFRTPGEQFF. The CDR3 DNA reads as TGTGCCAGCAGTTTCAGGACCCCGGGTGAGCAGTTCTTC.

In DNA form, the CDR3 reads TGTGCCAGCAGCTTGATCGGTGCGGGAGTTCCCGGGGAGCTGTTTTTT. Protein sequence: CASSLIGAGVPGELFF. The V call is TRBV5-4, the J call TRBJ2-2; TRBD2 agrees at 7 bases. Germline V CDR1 and CDR2: SGHNT, YYREEE (reference sequence). The CDR3 is made up of 16 amino acids. With V trimmed by 1 base and J by 6 bases, 9 bases remained unmatched.

In its sample, this clone was seen a few times. This rearrangement joins TRBV18 to TRBJ2-7; D ambiguous. V lost 2 bases to trimming and J lost 3 bases, with 2 bases between them. This CDR3 is built from 11 residues. CDR1 KGHSH and CDR2 LQKENI come from the germline V gene. CDR3 nucleotides: TGTGCCAGCTCACCAAACTACGAGCAGTACTTC. Translated: CASSPNYEQYF.

The chain has TRBV28 and TRBJ2-7; 11 bases fit TRBD2. Germline CDR1 is MDHEN and CDR2 is SYDVKM. V was pared by 7 bases and J by 2 bases, with 4 bases of the junction left unmatched. The CDR3 runs to 14 residues. The CDR3 sequence: CASNLAGGPYEQYF. CDR3 sequence (DNA): TGTGCCAGCAACCTAGCGGGAGGACCCTACGAGCAGTACTTC.

J is TRBJ1-2 and V is TRBV20-1, with no clear D. The CDR3 has 11 residues. Germline CDR1 reads DFQATT; CDR2 reads SNEGSKA (reference sequence). Trimming removed 0 bases at V and 8 bases at J, with 7 bases between. DNA for the CDR3: TGCAGTGCTAGAGATATTAGGGGCTACACCTTC. Translating gives CSARDIRGYTF.

The V gene is TRBV27, the J gene TRBJ1-2; the match to TRBD1 covers 8 bases. With V trimmed by 2 bases and J by 8 bases, 10 bases remained unmatched. Germline V lookup: CDR1 MNHEY, CDR2 SMNVEV (reference sequence). The CDR3 is 15 residues long. The CDR3 spells CASSLRPGQGEGYTF. The CDR3 bases are TGTGCCAGCAGTTTACGCCCCGGACAGGGAGAGGGCTACACCTTC.

The rearrangement links TRBV18 to TRBJ2-3; possibly TRBD1 for D (6 bases). With 6 bases removed from V and 1 base from J, the gap between germline ends came to 14 bases. In germline, CDR1 is KGHSH, CDR2 LQKENI. The CDR3 runs to 15 residues. The DNA for the CDR3 is TGTGCCAGCTCTCGGGACCCAGGGGGCACAGATACGCAGTATTTT. Its protein is CASSRDPGGTDTQYF. The full variable domain, with the rest looked up from reference TRBV18 and TRBJ2-3, is NAGVMQNPRHLVRRRGQEARLRCSPMKGHSHVYWYRQLPEEGLKFMVYLQKENIIDESGMPKERFSAEFPKEGPSILRIQQVVRGDSAAYFCASSRDPGGTDTQYFGPGTRLTVL.

The chain is built from TRBV9 and TRBJ1-3; weak D call: TRBD1 (6 bases). Trimming pared 1 base from V and 0 bases from J, leaving 14 bases between. Germline lookup yields CDR1 SGDLS and CDR2 YYNGEE. The CDR3 has 17 residues. CDR3 coding DNA: TGTGCCAGCAGCGTATACGCGGGGGACAACTCTGGAAACACCATATATTTT. It is translated as CASSVYAGDNSGNTIYF.

The chain couples TRBV7-9 to TRBJ2-1; D could derive from TRBD1 or TRBD2 (5 bases each). The CDR3 length is 15 residues. V lost 7 bases, J lost 4 bases, and 17 bases lay in between. The germline gives CDR1 SEHNR, CDR2 FQNEAQ (reference sequence). The CDR3 reads CASIAGAGLYNEQFF. The DNA for the CDR3 is TGTGCCAGCATTGCCGGGGCAGGGTTGTACAATGAGCAGTTCTTC.

The gene calls are TRBV7-8 and TRBJ2-1, with TRBD2 as a possible D gene (5 bases). V lost 2 bases and J lost 7, with 12 bases in between. The CDR3 has 14 amino acids. The germline CDR1 and CDR2 sequences are SGHVS and FQNEAQ. CDR3 DNA sequence: TGTGCCAGCAGCTTAACTAGTAGTGAGAATGAGCAGTTCTTC. Translating gives CASSLTSSENEQFF.

The V and J genes are TRBV4-2 and TRBJ2-1; D not resolved. V lost 4 bases and J lost 5, with 12 bases in between. The length of the CDR3 is 14 residues. CDR1 is LGHNA, CDR2 YNFKEQ, per germline. The CDR3 loop reads CASSRLPIDNEQFF. The CDR3 DNA reads as TGTGCCAGCAGCCGGCTACCCATAGACAATGAGCAGTTCTTC.

This clone has only a few counts. This sequence joins TRBV4-3 and TRBJ2-7, with a possible D match to TRBD2 (5 bases). CDR1 is LGHNA and CDR2 is YSLEER in the germline V gene. The CDR3 length is 16 residues. V lost 0 bases and J 1 base, leaving 13 bases between the germline ends. The CDR3 region has the DNA TGCGCCAGCAGCCAAGATTCGGGATCCCCTTCCTACGAGCAGTACTTC. It encodes CASSQDSGSPSYEQYF.

This clone came up once. The chain links TRBV27 to TRBJ2-4, with TRBD2 matching 11 bases. CDR3 length: 17 residues. V dropped 5 bases and J dropped 1; count of bases not matched to a gene: 7. Per germline, CDR1 MNHEY and CDR2 SMNVEV (reference sequence). The CDR3 protein is CASSVSGRARAKNIQYF. The CDR3 nucleotides are TGTGCCAGCAGTGTTAGCGGGAGGGCCCGGGCCAAAAACATTCAGTACTTC.

The chain recombines TRBV4-3 with TRBJ2-3, with D hard to call. V was shortened by 1 base and J by 6 bases, with 11 bases between the two germline ends. Germline assignment: CDR1 LGHNA and CDR2 YSLEER. The CDR3 is 14 residues long. The CDR3 spells CASSQVSFGDTQYF. The CDR3 DNA follows: TGCGCCAGCAGCCAAGTGAGTTTCGGGGATACGCAGTATTTT.

V is TRBV11-3 and J is TRBJ2-7; 12 bases are shared with TRBD2. The junction had 4 bases not matched to a gene; V was cut back by 1 base and J by 3 bases. The CDR3 spans 16 residues. Germline V gene lookup returns CDR1 SGHNT and CDR2 YENEEA. This chain's CDR3 is CASSLGLAGGGYEQYF. CDR3 in DNA: TGTGCCAGCAGCTTAGGGCTAGCGGGAGGGGGCTACGAGCAGTACTTC.

This clone was picked up one time. J is TRBJ1-6 and V is TRBV28, with D unresolved. The CDR3 covers 14 residues. CDR1 is MDHEN and CDR2 is SYDVKM in the germline V gene. Trimming cost V 3 bases and J 5 bases, with 8 bases left between them. CDR3 in DNA: TGTGCCAGCAGTTTGAACAGCAATAATTCACCCCTCCACTTT. As protein: CASSLNSNNSPLHF.

The chain is built from TRBV19 and TRBJ1-6, with 8 bases identical to TRBD1. The CDR3 runs to 14 residues. The junction had 4 bases not matched to a gene; V was cut back by 5 bases and J by 7 bases. Germline values: CDR1 LNHDA, CDR2 SQIVND (reference sequence). CDR3 protein: CASSAQGGNSPLHF. The CDR3 DNA reads TGTGCCAGTAGTGCACAGGGGGGAAATTCACCCCTCCACTTT.

The genes are TRBV7-8 and TRBJ2-1; 8 nucleotides agree with TRBD2. The V and J ends lost 7 bases and 5 bases, in that order; junction bases with no gene match: 10. Germline-derived CDR1 and CDR2 are SGHVS and FQNEAQ. CDR3 length: 15 amino acids. CDR3 nucleotides: TGTGCCAGCACGGGGGGGGGTAGCACTGACAATGAGCAGTTCTTC. Its translation is CASTGGGSTDNEQFF.

The rearrangement links TRBV7-3 to TRBJ2-7, with unresolved D. The CDR3 extends over 13 amino acids. Trimming took off 2 bases at V and 3 bases at J, with 8 bases between the two ends. Germline V gives CDR1 SGHTA, CDR2 FQGTGA. The CDR3 bases are TGTGCCAGCAGCTTATCCGGTAGCTACGAGCAGTACTTC. It codes for CASSLSGSYEQYF.

This clone was counted only a few times. The chain recombines TRBV2 with TRBJ1-6; no reliable D call. Trimming took 6 bases from V and 9 from J, leaving 18 bases between them. Germline loops: CDR1 SNHLY, CDR2 FYNNEI. The length of the CDR3 is 15 residues. The CDR3 DNA reads TGTGCCAGCAGCGTTACTTCGGGAAACCTTTCACCCCTCCACTTT. This translates into CASSVTSGNLSPLHF.